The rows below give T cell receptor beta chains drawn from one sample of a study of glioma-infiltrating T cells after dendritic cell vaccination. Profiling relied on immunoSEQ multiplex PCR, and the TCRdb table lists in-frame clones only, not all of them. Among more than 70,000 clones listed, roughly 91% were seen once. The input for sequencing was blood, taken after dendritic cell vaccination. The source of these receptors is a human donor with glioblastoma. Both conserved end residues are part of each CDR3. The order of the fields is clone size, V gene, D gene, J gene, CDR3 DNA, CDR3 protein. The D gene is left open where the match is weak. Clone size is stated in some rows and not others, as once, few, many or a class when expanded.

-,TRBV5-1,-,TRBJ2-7,TGCGCCAGCAGCCTACCAACAGGAGGGGTCTCCTACGAGCAGTACTTC,CASSLPTGGVSYEQYF
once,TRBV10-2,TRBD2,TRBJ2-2,TGCGCCACCAAGGGACTAGCGGGGGGCGGGGTCGGGGAGCTGTTTTTT,CATKGLAGGGVGELFF
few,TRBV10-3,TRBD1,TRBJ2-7,TGTGCCATCAGTCAGACAGGGTACGAGCAGTACTTC,CAISQTGYEQYF
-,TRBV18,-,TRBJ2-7,TGTGCCAGCTCACCAGCTAACAGCGGTACTTACGAGCAGTACTTC,CASSPANSGTYEQYF
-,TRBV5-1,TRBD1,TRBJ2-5,TGCGCCAGCAGCTCAGGACAGGGTAACCAAGAGACCCAGTACTTC,CASSSGQGNQETQYF
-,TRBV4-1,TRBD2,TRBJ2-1,TGCGCCAGCAGCCAAGATTTCCTAGCGGACTACAATGAGCAGTTCTTC,CASSQDFLADYNEQFF
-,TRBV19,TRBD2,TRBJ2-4,TGTGCCAGTAGTATAAGTGGGGGACTAGCGCAAAACATTCAGTACTTC,CASSISGGLAQNIQYF
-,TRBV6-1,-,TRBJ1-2,TGTGCCAGCAGTGCCAGGGAGGCCTATGGCTACACCTTC,CASSAREAYGYTF
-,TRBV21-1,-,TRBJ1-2,TGTGCCAGCAGCAGAACTCGGGCTAACTATGGCTACACCTTC,CASSRTRANYGYTF
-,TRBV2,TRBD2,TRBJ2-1,TGTGCCAGCATGGCGGGAGGGAGCTCCTACAATGAGCAGTTCTTC,CASMAGGSSYNEQFF
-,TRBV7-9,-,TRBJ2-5,TGTGCCAGCAGCTCCCGGGTGGTACAAGAGACCCAGTACTTC,CASSSRVVQETQYF
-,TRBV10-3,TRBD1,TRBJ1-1,TGTGCCATCAGTGACCCCGGGACAGGGGAGCGGAGCACTGAAGCTTTCTTT,CAISDPGTGERSTEAFF
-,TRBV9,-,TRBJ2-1,TGTGCCGGCGGCTGGGGCCTTGGAGGGGACTCTGAGCAGTTCTTC,CAGGWGLGGDSEQFF
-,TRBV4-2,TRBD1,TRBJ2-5,TGTGCCAGCTCCGGGACAGGGCCCCTCGTGACCCAGTACTTC,CASSGTGPLVTQYF
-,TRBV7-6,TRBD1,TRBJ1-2,TGTGCCAGCAGCTCTCTGGACAGGTTTGATGGCTACACCTTC,CASSSLDRFDGYTF
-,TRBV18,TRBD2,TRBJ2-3,TGTGCCAGCTCACCTCCCTTGGCTAGCGGGGGGGTCACAGATACGCAGTATTTT,CASSPPLASGGVTDTQYF
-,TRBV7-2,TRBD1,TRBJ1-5,TGTGCCAGCAGCTTAGGGAACAGGGGCGGACAGCCCCAGCATTTT,CASSLGNRGGQPQHF
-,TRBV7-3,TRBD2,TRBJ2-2,TGTGCCAGCAGCTTAACGGGCGGGAGGGCTGGCGGGGAGCTGTTTTTT,CASSLTGGRAGGELFF
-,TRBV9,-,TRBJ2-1,TGTGCCAGCAGCGTAGGAATGCGGCGGGAAGGGGAAGAGCAGTTCTTC,CASSVGMRREGEEQFF
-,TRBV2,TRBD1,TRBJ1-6,TGTGCCAGCAGTGGGACAGGGGCGGCTTTAGCTGGCTCCTATAATTCACCCCTCCACTTT,CASSGTGAALAGSYNSPLHF
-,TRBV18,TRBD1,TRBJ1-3,TGTGCCAGCTCACCCAACAGGGGGTCGGGCGGAAACACCATATATTTT,CASSPNRGSGGNTIYF
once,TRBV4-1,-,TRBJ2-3,TGCGCCAGCAGCCAAGTCGAGGGCCAGAAGGATACGCAGTATTTT,CASSQVEGQKDTQYF
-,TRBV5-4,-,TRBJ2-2,TGTGCCAGCAGCCCGTACCCCTCGACAGAGAACACCGGGGAGCTGTTTTTT,CASSPYPSTENTGELFF
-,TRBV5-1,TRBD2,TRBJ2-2,TGCGCCAGCAGCTATAGCGGGACGAACACCGGGGAGCTGTTTTTT,CASSYSGTNTGELFF
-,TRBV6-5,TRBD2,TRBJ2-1,TGTGCCAGCAGATCCAGCGGGGGCGTCCATGAGCAGTTCTTC,CASRSSGGVHEQFF
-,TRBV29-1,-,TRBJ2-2,TGCAGCGTTGTACCCGGGGTCGGCACCGGGGAGCTGTTTTTT,CSVVPGVGTGELFF
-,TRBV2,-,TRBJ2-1,TGTGCCACCCAAGCTAATCGACAGTACGGCAATGAGCAGTTCTTC,CATQANRQYGNEQFF
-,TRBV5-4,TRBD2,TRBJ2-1,TGTGCCAGCAGAGCGGGGGGGCCTAACAATGAGCAGTTCTTC,CASRAGGPNNEQFF
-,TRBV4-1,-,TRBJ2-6,TGCGCCAGGTCGAGAGGGGCCAACGTCCTGACTTTC,CARSRGANVLTF
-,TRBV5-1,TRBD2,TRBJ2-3,TGCGCCAGCAGCCTACCTAGCGGGGGGGCTGATTATACGCAGTATTTT,CASSLPSGGADYTQYF
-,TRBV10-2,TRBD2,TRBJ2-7,TGCGCCAGCAGTGAGGCGGGAGGGCGGTACGAGCAGTACTTC,CASSEAGGRYEQYF
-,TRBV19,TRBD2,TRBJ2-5,TGTGCCAGTAGTATAGGGGCGGAGCGGGAACGGGAGACCCAGTACTTC,CASSIGAERERETQYF
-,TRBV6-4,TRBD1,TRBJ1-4,TGTGCCACCCTAAGAACGACAGGGGCGAACGCAACTAATGAAAAACTGTTTTTT,CATLRTTGANATNEKLFF
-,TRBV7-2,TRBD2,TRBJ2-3,TGTGCCAGCAGCTTAACCAGACTAGCGGGAGATACGCAGTATTTT,CASSLTRLAGDTQYF
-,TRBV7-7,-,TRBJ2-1,TGTGCCAGCAGCTTAGCCAGGGAGGATGAGCAGTTCTTC,CASSLAREDEQFF
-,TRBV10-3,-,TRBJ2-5,TGTGCCATCAGCGAGACACCTCGCGAGGGGACCCAGTACTTC,CAISETPREGTQYF
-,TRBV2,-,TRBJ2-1,TGTGCCAGCAGTTCCGGACTACCGGGTGAGCAGTTCTTC,CASSSGLPGEQFF
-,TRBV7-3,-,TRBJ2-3,TGTGCCAGCAGCCTATTGGCGCAGGGAACGCAGTATTTT,CASSLLAQGTQYF
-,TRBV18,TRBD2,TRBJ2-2,TGTGCCAGCTCACCGGGACTAGCTGGCGGGGAGCTGTTTTTT,CASSPGLAGGELFF
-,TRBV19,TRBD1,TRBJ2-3,TGTGCCAGTAGTACCCGACAGGGGACAGATACGCAGTATTTT,CASSTRQGTDTQYF
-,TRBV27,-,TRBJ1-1,TGTGCCAGCAGTTTCGGGGGGCCCGGGGCCATGAACACTGAAGCTTTCTTT,CASSFGGPGAMNTEAFF
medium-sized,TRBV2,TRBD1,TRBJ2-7,TGTGCCAGCACGGGATACAGGGGAGTGCAGTACTTC,CASTGYRGVQYF
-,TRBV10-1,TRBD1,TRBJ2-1,TGCGCCAGCAGTGAATCGGGACAGGGCTCCTACAATGAGCAGTTCTTC,CASSESGQGSYNEQFF
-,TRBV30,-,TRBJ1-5,TGTGCCTGGAGTGAGGGGAGGGGACAGCCCCAGCATTTT,CAWSEGRGQPQHF
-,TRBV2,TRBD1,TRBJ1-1,TGTGCCAGCAGTGATGAGTTGGGACAGTACACTGAAGCTTTCTTT,CASSDELGQYTEAFF
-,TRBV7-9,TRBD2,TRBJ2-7,TGTGCCAGCACCGACATCAGCGGGGCTGCCTACGAGCAGTACTTC,CASTDISGAAYEQYF